Presented here are 22 T cell receptor beta chains from one specimen sequenced in a study of vaccination effects on CD4 cells after COVID-19. Profiling relied on immunoSEQ multiplex PCR, and the TCRdb table lists in-frame clones only, not all of them. The sample has roughly 59,000 clones, under 80% seen once. Under the ViraFEST assay, PBMC were stimulated with viral peptide pools so that antigen-specific CD4+ T cells expanded. Sequencing was performed afterwards. Following culture for about ten days, CD4+ T cells were isolated. All study participants received two doses of BNT162b2 or mRNA-1273 vaccine. These TCRs are of unknown antigen specificity. This sample comprised CD4+ T cells from PBMCs cultured with HCoV-OC43 spike peptides, obtained after COVID-19 vaccination. Noted subset: HCoV-OC43 spike overlapping peptide pool stimulation. The receptors were gathered from a human donor who received a COVID-19 vaccine.

The chain recombines TRBV18 with TRBJ1-1; D unclear. The germline gives CDR1 KGHSH, CDR2 LQKENI. This CDR3 region has 15 residues. Trimming shortened V by 0 bases and J by 5 bases, and 13 bases separated the two germline ends. CDR3 sequence: CASSPPSQVGTEAFF. In DNA form, the CDR3 reads TGTGCCAGCTCACCACCCTCTCAGGTGGGGACTGAAGCTTTCTTT.

This clone showed up just once. This sequence joins TRBV27 and TRBJ2-5; unclear D gene. CDR1 and CDR2 (germline): MNHEY, SMNVEV (reference sequence). Between the trimmed V and J ends, which lost 2 bases and 0 bases, there was a span of 4 bases. CDR3 length: 13 amino acids. The CDR3 coding sequence is TGTGCCAGCAGTTTACTAAACCAAGAGACCCAGTACTTC. As protein: CASSLLNQETQYF.

The rearrangement joins TRBV6-6 to TRBJ2-5; possibly TRBD1 or TRBD2 for D (5 bases each). CDR1 MNHNY and CDR2 SVGAGI come from the germline V gene (reference sequence). The CDR3 is made up of 13 amino acids. Trimming stripped 9 bases from V and 1 base from J, with 12 bases between. The CDR3 nucleotides are TGTGCCAGTACGGGACGGATCCAAGAGACCCAGTACTTC. It yields the protein CASTGRIQETQYF.

V gene TRBV10-2 combines with J gene TRBJ2-3; 8 bases agree with TRBD1. V was clipped by 6 bases and J by 3 bases; unmatched bases: 5. CDR3 length equals 14 residues. Germline assignment: CDR1 WSHSY and CDR2 SAAADI. This chain's CDR3 is CASRETGATDTQYF. The CDR3 DNA follows: TGCGCCAGCAGAGAGACAGGGGCGACAGATACGCAGTATTTT.

The rearrangement uses TRBV2 and TRBJ1-4, with no clear D. Germline lookup yields CDR1 SNHLY and CDR2 FYNNEI. This CDR3 region has 13 residues. Trimming shortened V by 4 bases and J by 5 bases, and 8 bases separated the two germline ends. CDR3 residues: CASSADHNEKLFF. The DNA of the CDR3 is TGTGCCAGCAGTGCCGACCACAATGAAAAACTGTTTTTT.

In this sample, this clone turned up a few times. The chain carries TRBV5-1 and TRBJ2-5; 9 bases map to TRBD1. This CDR3 is 14 amino acids long. J was trimmed by 2 bases and V by 4 bases; bases with no gene match: 3. The V gene's germline CDR1 is SGHRS and CDR2 YFSETQ. DNA of the CDR3: TGCGCCAGCAGCGTGACAGGGGGGCAAGAGACCCAGTACTTC. As protein: CASSVTGGQETQYF.

This rearrangement joins TRBV14 to TRBJ2-2; no clear D. From germline, CDR1 is SGHDN and CDR2 FVKESK. This CDR3 is 15 amino acids long. V was pared by 0 bases and J by 3 bases, with 8 bases between. The CDR3 sequence: CASSQEGLYTGELFF. CDR3 bases: TGTGCCAGCAGCCAAGAAGGCCTCTACACCGGGGAGCTGTTTTTT.

The chain uses TRBV6-2 or TRBV6-3 and TRBJ2-7; D might be TRBD2 (5 bases). This CDR3 comprises 15 residues. Trimming stripped 2 bases from V and 4 bases from J, with 15 bases between. CDR1 is MNHEY, CDR2 SVGEGT, per germline. The CDR3 spells CASSYGSSRWYEQYV. In DNA form, the CDR3 reads TGTGCCAGCAGTTACGGGAGTTCCCGTTGGTACGAGCAGTACGTC.

The rearrangement uses TRBV4-1 and TRBJ2-1; D may correspond to TRBD1 or TRBD2 (5 bases each). Trimming took off 1 base at V and 0 bases at J, with 16 bases between the two ends. The CDR3 spans 18 residues. Germline V gene data show CDR1 as MGHRA and CDR2 as YSYEKL. As DNA, the CDR3 is TGCGCCAGCAGCCAAGGCCCACCCGGGGCTAGCTCCTACAATGAGCAGTTCTTC. It specifies CASSQGPPGASSYNEQFF.

The V call is TRBV6-6, the J call TRBJ1-5; TRBD1 agrees at 8 bases. The CDR3 runs 15 residues. The germline V gene has CDR1 MNHNY and CDR2 SVGAGI (reference sequence). Trimming removed 2 bases from V and 4 bases from J; junction bases left unmatched: 4. The CDR3 spells CASSYPGDRNQPQHF. CDR3 nucleotides: TGTGCCAGCAGTTACCCGGGGGACAGGAATCAGCCCCAGCATTTT.

The chain links TRBV3-1 (or the pseudogene TRBV3-2) to TRBJ1-1; D is undetermined. In germline, CDR1 is LGHDT, CDR2 YNNKEL (reference sequence). CDR3 length: 12 amino acids. The V end lost 4 bases, the J end lost 5 bases, and 8 bases lay between the germline ends. CDR3 sequence: CASSRALTEAFF. The CDR3 coding sequence is TGTGCCAGCAGCCGAGCGTTGACTGAAGCTTTCTTT.

The chain uses TRBV29-1 and TRBJ1-5; D gene unclear. This CDR3 has 12 residues. Trimming took off 5 bases at V and 3 bases at J, with 8 bases between the two ends. CDR1 and CDR2 (germline): SQVTM, ANQGSEA. This CDR3 reads CSVLIANQPQHF. The CDR3 nucleotides read TGCAGCGTTCTTATAGCCAATCAGCCCCAGCATTTT.

This chain joins TRBV12-3 or TRBV12-4 and TRBJ1-4; the D is unclear. This CDR3 has 12 amino acids. Trimming took 1 base from V and 12 from J, leaving 9 bases between them. The chain's CDR3 is CASSLGKGQLFF. CDR3 coding DNA: TGTGCCAGCAGTTTAGGAAAAGGCCAACTGTTTTTT.

The rearrangement uses TRBV5-1 and TRBJ2-5, with D perhaps TRBD2 (6 bases). The CDR3 is 14 amino acids. Per germline, CDR1 SGHRS and CDR2 YFSETQ. V lost 7 bases and J lost 5, with 18 bases in between. CDR3 sequence: CASGAYGGEETQYF. In nucleotides, the CDR3 is TGCGCCAGCGGAGCTTACGGGGGTGAGGAGACCCAGTACTTC.

The chain is built from TRBV6-5 and TRBJ2-5, with 7 bases lining up with TRBD2. The junction had 13 bases not matched to a gene; V was cut back by 7 bases and J by 5 bases. The germline gives CDR1 MNHEY, CDR2 SVGAGI. This CDR3 spans 15 amino acids. This CDR3 reads CASNTWGGGSETQYF. The CDR3 coding sequence is TGTGCCAGCAATACATGGGGCGGGGGAAGCGAGACCCAGTACTTC.

As concerns this clone: The sample holds other DNA sequences that translate to the same CDR3. The chain joins TRBV12-3 or TRBV12-4 to TRBJ1-1; D is undetermined. V dropped 5 bases and J dropped 3 bases, with 7 bases sitting between them. This CDR3 is 12 amino acids long. CDR3 nucleotides: TGTGCCAGCAGTCCTGGATACACTGAAGCTTTCTTT. As protein: CASSPGYTEAFF.

This chain uses TRBV14 with TRBJ2-1; 8 bases map to TRBD2. V lost 4 bases to trimming and J lost 4 bases; unmatched junction nucleotides: 3. This CDR3 comprises 14 residues. Germline CDR1 and CDR2: SGHDN and FVKESK. The CDR3 nucleotides read TGTGCCAGCAGCCCTAGCGGGCGGTACAATGAGCAGTTCTTC. Translating gives CASSPSGRYNEQFF.

This sequence joins TRBV7-2 and TRBJ2-5, with 12 nucleotides matching TRBD2. V dropped 2 bases and J dropped 4; count of bases not matched to a gene: 5. The CDR3 covers 16 residues. The germline CDR1 and CDR2 sequences are SGHTA and FQGNSA. The CDR3 coding sequence is TGTGCCAGCAGCTTAAGTCTAGCGGGAGGGGCAGAGACCCAGTACTTC. Residues: CASSLSLAGGAETQYF.

This sequence joins TRBV6-6 and TRBJ2-3; 7 bases are a match to TRBD1. The CDR3 runs 14 residues. Germline CDR1 is MNHNY and CDR2 is SVGAGI (reference sequence). Trimming removed 6 bases from V and 1 base from J; junction bases left unmatched: 4. CDR3 region: CASRGDSRTDTQYF. The CDR3 DNA sequence: TGTGCCAGCAGGGGGGACAGCCGCACAGATACGCAGTATTTT.

This clone was seen once. The CDR3 sequence: CASIKNRQETQYF. The CDR3 DNA follows: TGTGCCAGCATCAAAAACAGACAAGAGACCCAGTACTTC. The genes are TRBV5-6 and TRBJ2-5, with D unclear. The CDR3 runs 13 residues. Trimming cost V 6 bases and J 2 bases, with 11 bases left between them. The germline CDR1 and CDR2 sequences are SGHDT and YYEEEE.

V is TRBV7-9 and J is TRBJ2-3, with 9 bases matching TRBD2. CDR3 length equals 19 residues. Germline-derived CDR1 and CDR2 are SEHNR and FQNEAQ (reference sequence). Trimming at V came to 2 bases and at J to 1 base, leaving 13 bases not matched to a gene. The CDR3 nucleotides are TGTGCCAGCAGCTTACCCTCTTTCGAAGCGGGGGGCCGCACAGATACGCAGTATTTT. As protein: CASSLPSFEAGGRTDTQYF.

The genes are TRBV10-2 and TRBJ2-3; no clear D gene. The CDR3 has 15 residues. The V gene's germline CDR1 is WSHSY and CDR2 SAAADI. Trimming took off 0 bases at V and 5 bases at J, with 12 bases between the two ends. The DNA for the CDR3 is TGCGCCAGCAGTGAGTCTTGGGCAAGGGTAGATACGCAGTATTTT. Protein sequence: CASSESWARVDTQYF.